The 6 T cell receptor beta chains in this list originate from one sample, sequenced in a study of blood T cell repertoires in COVID-19. Data came from immunoSEQ multiplex PCR; TCRdb stores just in-frame clones and leaves some out. The sample contains 120,000 to 150,000 clones, 84% of which appear only once. Specimen: peripheral blood. Receptors originate from a human donor in a cohort sampled during active COVID-19.

The V call is TRBV10-3, the J call TRBJ2-2; the match to TRBD1 covers 11 bases. This CDR3 is 15 amino acids long. CDR1 is ENHRY, CDR2 SYGVKD, per germline. V lost 10 bases to trimming and J lost 5 bases; unmatched junction nucleotides: 9. CDR3 DNA: TGTGCCAACTCCCCCGGGACAGGGGGAACCGGGGAGCTGTTTTTT. It codes for CANSPGTGGTGELFF.

This clone occurred a few times. The CDR3 coding sequence is TGTGCCAGCTCACCACCGAGTAGTCTACGGGACGAGCAGTACTTC. This sequence encodes CASSPPSSLRDEQYF. This chain links TRBV18 with TRBJ2-7; D is unresolved. The ends were cut back, 0 bases at V and 5 bases at J, with 14 bases in the middle. The CDR3 sequence is 15 residues long. CDR1 is KGHSH, CDR2 LQKENI, per germline. The full variable domain, rest sourced from reference TRBV18 and TRBJ2-7, is NAGVMQNPRHLVRRRGQEARLRCSPMKGHSHVYWYRQLPEEGLKFMVYLQKENIIDESGMPKERFSAEFPKEGPSILRIQQVVRGDSAAYFCASSPPSSLRDEQYFGPGTRLTVT.

This clone occurred once. This chain uses TRBV30 with TRBJ2-3; TRBD2 is a possible D gene (7 bases). Germline CDR1 reads GTSNPN; CDR2 reads SVGIG (reference sequence). The CDR3 length is 16 residues. Trimming removed 1 base from V and 1 base from J, with 15 bases in between. The CDR3, as DNA: TGTGCCTGGAGTGGTAACCGGGGGGCCGGCACAGATACGCAGTATTTT. Encoded protein: CAWSGNRGAGTDTQYF.

The sample holds one count of this clone. The chain joins TRBV7-9 to TRBJ1-6, with 7 bases fitting TRBD1. V was clipped by 5 bases and J by 6 bases; unmatched bases: 7. Germline V gives CDR1 SEHNR, CDR2 FQNEAQ (reference sequence). CDR3 length equals 15 residues. The CDR3 region is CASSPQGQSNSPLHF. CDR3 bases: TGTGCCAGCAGCCCGCAGGGACAGAGTAATTCACCCCTCCACTTT.

The chain has TRBV5-8 and TRBJ2-3, with 7 bases identical to TRBD2. The germline gives CDR1 SGHTS, CDR2 YDEGEE. CDR3 length: 18 residues. Losses at the gene ends were 0 bases for V and 0 bases for J; bases not matched to a gene: 10. CDR3 in amino acids: CASSLARIAGASTDTQYF. DNA for the CDR3: TGTGCCAGCAGCTTGGCTAGAATAGCGGGTGCTAGCACAGATACGCAGTATTTT.

The CDR3 coding sequence is TGCGCCAGCAGCCAAGGAGAGAGACAGGAGGTCTATGGCTACACCTTC. Its translation: CASSQGERQEVYGYTF. The rearrangement uses TRBV4-1 and TRBJ1-2; D perhaps matches TRBD1 (6 bases). The CDR3 is 16 amino acids. With 1 base removed from V and 4 bases from J, the gap between germline ends came to 16 bases. Per germline, CDR1 MGHRA and CDR2 YSYEKL.